Following are 17 T cell receptor beta chains from one sample sequenced in a study of identical twins. TCRdb called the 5' RACE reads again in MiXCR, with one record for every CDR3 protein. This sample has nearly 650,000 distinct CDR3 sequences; about 7.6% occur once, and the top ten carry less than 2%. These data were likewise used in another study, on yellow fever vaccine responses in identical twins.

The sample comprised PBMCs. The receptors derive from a woman aged 18-29 years in good health.

This clonotype was counted at least ten times. The rearrangement uses TRBV24-1 and TRBJ1-2, with a possible D match to TRBD1 (6 bases). CDR3 length equals 13 residues. In germline, CDR1 is KGHDR, CDR2 SFDVKD. Trimming cost V 6 bases and J 4 bases, with 11 bases left between them. In DNA, the CDR3 is TGTGCCACCAGTTGGACAGCACGCTATGGCTACACCTTC. As protein: CATSWTARYGYTF.

There are many counts of this clonotype. The gene calls are TRBV12-3 or TRBV12-4 and TRBJ1-2; 8 bases align to TRBD1. The V and J ends lost 2 bases and 4 bases, in that order; junction bases with no gene match: 3. This CDR3 contains 14 residues. DNA for the CDR3: TGTGCCAGCAGTTTAACGGACAGGGCCTATGGCTACACCTTC. Amino acid sequence: CASSLTDRAYGYTF.

This clonotype was counted many times. J is TRBJ1-1 and V is TRBV12-3 or TRBV12-4, with D uncertain. The CDR3 runs 13 residues. V was cut by 8 bases and J by 6 bases, with 16 bases left in between. The CDR3 reads CASHSPSRAEAFF. DNA for the CDR3: TGTGCCAGCCACAGCCCGTCCCGGGCTGAAGCTTTCTTT.

This clonotype was observed at least ten times. V and J are TRBV15 and TRBJ2-2, with 7 bases matching TRBD2. The J segment lost 8 bases and the V segment lost 1 base, leaving 13 bases of the junction unmatched. The CDR3 totals 17 residues. Germline assignment: CDR1 LNHNV and CDR2 YYDKDF (reference sequence). The CDR3: CATSRGWTRGRDGELFF. Here the CDR3 DNA reads TGTGCCACCAGCAGAGGGTGGACACGGGGGAGGGATGGGGAGCTGTTTTTT. Full variable domain (remainder filled in from reference TRBV15 and TRBJ2-2): DAMVIQNPRYQVTQFGKPVTLSCSQTLNHNVMYWYQQKSSQAPKLLFHYYDKDFNNEADTPDNFQSRRPNTSFCFLDIRSPGLGDTAMYLCATSRGWTRGRDGELFFGEGSRLTVL.

This clonotype was found many times. The CDR3 DNA follows: TGTGCCAGCTTCCCGGGGACTCTTCCAATGAATACGCAGTATTTT. Its translation is CASFPGTLPMNTQYF. The chain joins TRBV12-3 or TRBV12-4 to TRBJ2-3; D might be TRBD2 (6 bases). Trimming cost V 8 bases and J 7 bases, with 22 bases left between them. The CDR3 spans 15 residues.

This clonotype was found a few times. The chain carries TRBV5-1 and TRBJ1-2, with D unresolved. Germline CDR1 is SGHRS and CDR2 is YFSETQ. V was trimmed by 0 bases and J by 4 bases, leaving 7 bases between them. The CDR3 runs 13 residues. The CDR3, as DNA: TGCGCCAGCAGCTTGGCAGCTACCTATGGCTACACCTTC. This sequence encodes CASSLAATYGYTF.

The rearrangement uses TRBV29-1 and TRBJ2-7; 7 bases match TRBD2. V lost 5 bases, J lost 5 bases, and 12 bases stayed unmatched. CDR1 is SQVTM, CDR2 ANQGSEA, per germline. The CDR3 is made up of 14 amino acids. The CDR3 DNA reads TGCAGCGTTACGTGGGGCCTAGCGGCCAACGAGCAGTACTTC. This codes for CSVTWGLAANEQYF.

The V and J genes are TRBV5-1 and TRBJ1-3; maybe TRBD1 (6 bases). The germline V and J ends were trimmed by 4 bases and 0 bases, with 11 bases remaining between them. The CDR3 consists of 15 residues. Germline V gene sequence: CDR1 SGHRS, CDR2 YFSETQ. The CDR3 coding sequence is TGCGCCAGCAGCCTCGGACAGACCTCTGGAAACACCATATATTTT. Its translation: CASSLGQTSGNTIYF. Together with reference TRBV5-1 and TRBJ1-3, the CDR3 gives the full variable domain: KAGVTQTPRYLIKTRGQQVTLSCSPISGHRSVSWYQQTPGQGLQFLFEYFSETQRNKGNFPGRFSGRQFSNSRSEMNVSTLELGDSALYLCASSLGQTSGNTIYFGEGSWLTVV.

This clonotype was observed a few times. The rearrangement links TRBV20-1 to TRBJ2-7; the D gene is possibly TRBD2 (6 bases). V gave up 0 bases and J gave up 0 bases, with 12 bases separating them. This CDR3 is 15 amino acids long. Germline-derived CDR1 and CDR2 are DFQATT and SNEGSKA (reference sequence). DNA for the CDR3: TGCAGTGCTAGAGATGTAGCGGAAAGCTCCTACGAGCAGTACTTC. Residues: CSARDVAESSYEQYF.

The chain uses TRBV4-1 and TRBJ2-2; D gene uncertain. The V gene's germline CDR1 is MGHRA and CDR2 YSYEKL. The CDR3 extends over 16 amino acids. V lost 2 bases and J 2 bases, leaving 12 bases between the germline ends. This CDR3 is CASSQFSTDNTGELFF. CDR3 nucleotide sequence: TGCGCCAGCAGCCAATTCTCAACTGACAACACCGGGGAGCTGTTTTTT.

J is TRBJ2-2 and V is TRBV18; perhaps TRBD1 as D (5 bases). Germline lookup yields CDR1 KGHSH and CDR2 LQKENI. The V end was cut by 1 base, the J end by 4 bases, with 16 bases between. The CDR3 is 17 residues long. CDR3 bases: TGTGCCAGCTCACCACTGCTCCCGACAGACTTCACCGGGGAGCTGTTTTTT. This gives the protein CASSPLLPTDFTGELFF.

This clonotype was recorded a few times. V usage is TRBV5-1 and J usage is TRBJ2-3; no reliable D call. The length of the CDR3 is 16 residues. From germline, CDR1 is SGHRS and CDR2 YFSETQ. V was shortened by 4 bases and J by 0 bases, with 15 bases between the two germline ends. CDR3 DNA: TGCGCCAGCAGCCAAGTGGGGTTTTCTAGCACAGATACGCAGTATTTT. This encodes CASSQVGFSSTDTQYF. Looking up the rest from reference TRBV5-1 and TRBJ2-3 gives the full variable domain: KAGVTQTPRYLIKTRGQQVTLSCSPISGHRSVSWYQQTPGQGLQFLFEYFSETQRNKGNFPGRFSGRQFSNSRSEMNVSTLELGDSALYLCASSQVGFSSTDTQYFGPGTRLTVL.

This chain connects TRBV4-1 to TRBJ1-5; 10 nucleotides match TRBD1. J gave up 6 bases and V 0 bases, and 2 bases lay outside the gene matches. The CDR3 is 15 residues long. Germline CDR1 and CDR2: MGHRA and YSYEKL. The CDR3 DNA is TGCGCCAGCAGCCAAGATGGGACAGGGGTTCAGCCCCAGCATTTT. Protein product: CASSQDGTGVQPQHF.

There are many counts of this clonotype. The chain joins TRBV7-6 to TRBJ1-1; D is uncertain. The germline gives CDR1 SGHVS, CDR2 FNYEAQ. V dropped 1 base and J dropped 11 bases, with 17 bases sitting between them. CDR3 length: 14 residues. The CDR3 bases are TGTGCCAGCAGCTTAGGTTCGGAGGCCCAGTCGGCTTTCTTT. Translating it yields CASSLGSEAQSAFF.

The V gene is TRBV5-1, the J gene TRBJ2-5, with TRBD1 identical over 7 bases. Germline values: CDR1 SGHRS, CDR2 YFSETQ. CDR3 length: 13 residues. V shed 7 bases and J 4 bases; nucleotides not matched to a gene: 7. The CDR3 nucleotides read TGCGCCAGCTCCGAAGGGGGCAGAGAGACCCAGTACTTC. Protein sequence: CASSEGGRETQYF.

The genes are TRBV29-1 and TRBJ1-1; the D gene is possibly TRBD1 (5 bases). The V gene's germline CDR1 is SQVTM and CDR2 ANQGSEA. The CDR3 spans 12 residues. Trimming cost V 6 bases and J 7 bases, with 15 bases left between them. The CDR3 DNA reads TGCAGCGTCCGCACAGGACCACTTGAAGCTTTCTTT. Translation: CSVRTGPLEAFF.

This clonotype was counted only a few times. The rearrangement links TRBV20-1 to TRBJ2-1; 9 nucleotides agree with TRBD1. V shed 4 bases, J shed 9 bases, and the junction held 10 bases outside the gene matches. The CDR3 runs to 14 residues. Germline V CDR1 and CDR2: DFQATT, SNEGSKA (reference sequence). CDR3: CSANHRGPISEQFF. In DNA, the CDR3 is TGCAGTGCTAACCACAGGGGGCCCATATCTGAGCAGTTCTTC.